The 3 T cell receptor beta chains below were found in one sample sequenced in a study of beta chain features in type 1 diabetes (dated 2018 in TCRdb). Receptor libraries were prepared by the immunoSEQ multiplex PCR assay. All of the isolated RNA was reverse transcribed with the High Capacity cDNA Reverse Transcription Kit, so expressed TCRB transcripts were sequenced. This immuneACCESS table, as held by TCRdb, lists in-frame sequences with V and J called but not all clones. Of the missing ones, under half trace to an unresolved V gene in checked studies; the others have no known cause. The sample contains 600,000 to 650,000 clones, roughly a sixth of them found a single time. The ten largest clones capture about 0.097% of the sample. The sequenced sample was naive CD4+ T cells from blood. Explained via the paper, the cell subset or site label denotes: true naive CD4+ T cells. These receptors came from a man aged 18 to 29 in good health.

This clone was counted only a few times. The V call is TRBV28, the J call TRBJ2-2; the match to TRBD1 covers 10 bases. The junction had 17 bases not matched to a gene; V was cut back by 3 bases and J by 7 bases. The germline CDR1 and CDR2 sequences are MDHEN and SYDVKM. This CDR3 has 19 amino acids. This chain's CDR3 is CASSFLGRTGGTGDGELFF. DNA for the CDR3: TGTGCCAGCAGTTTTCTCGGGCGGACAGGGGGAACGGGGGACGGGGAGCTGTTTTTT.

This clone has a handful of counts. The CDR3 loop reads CASSQWVAEETQYF. The DNA for the CDR3 is TGTGCCAGCAGCCAATGGGTAGCGGAAGAGACCCAGTACTTC. The rearrangement uses TRBV7-3 and TRBJ2-5, with D possibly matching TRBD2 (6 bases). CDR3 size: 14 residues. Trimming left V 5 bases short and J 3 bases short, with 13 bases between. The V gene's germline CDR1 is SGHTA and CDR2 FQGTGA.

The genes are TRBV15 and TRBJ2-7; a weak D match, TRBD1 (6 bases). The CDR3 spans 17 residues. The V gene lost 0 bases and the J gene lost 7 bases, with 22 bases spanning the gap. Germline V gene sequence: CDR1 LNHNV, CDR2 YYDKDF (reference sequence). The CDR3: CATSRDRNQLGAREQYF. The CDR3 coding sequence is TGTGCCACCAGCAGAGATCGAAATCAACTGGGGGCGCGGGAGCAGTACTTC.